The T cell receptor beta chain described here comes from a study of T cell repertoires in cytomegalovirus infection. TCRdb analysed the reads with MiXCR anew, one entry per CDR3 protein. The sample has 100,000 to 150,000 distinct CDR3 sequences; roughly 32% are singletons. V dropped 3 bases and J dropped 7 bases, with 10 bases sitting between them. The CDR3 totals 13 residues. Germline CDR1 is MDHEN and CDR2 is SYDVKM. This clonotype is labeled medium-sized. The antigen is not known. The source material was CD8+ T cells from cultured PBMCs, sampled from culture after CMV antigen stimulation. The receptor's source is a human donor in good health (CMV status not recorded). Some clones in this sample may be carry-over from other donors' samples. This rearrangement joins TRBV28 to TRBJ2-1, with D possibly called TRBD1 or TRBD2 (5 bases each). In nucleotides, the CDR3 is TGTGCCAGCAGTTTTGGGGGTCTAAATGAGCAGTTCTTC. This codes for CASSFGGLNEQFF.